Listed below are T cell receptor beta chains from one sample, sequenced in a study of blood T cells in healthy people across ages. TCRdb reprocessed the 5' RACE reads via MiXCR and lists one record per CDR3 protein. The sample holds roughly 1,700,000 distinct CDR3 sequences, roughly 27% seen once. The sequencing sample was made of blood. These receptors were collected from a woman aged 30 to 39 in good health. Each CDR3 is given with its conserved first and last residue. The D gene is left open where the match is weak. Some rows mark clone size as missing; the rest say once, few, many or name a class of expanded clone.

V gene	clone size	D gene	J gene	CDR3 protein	CDR3 DNA
TRBV28	-	-	TRBJ2-5	CASSPDPRGGRYQETQYF	TGTGCCAGCAGCCCCGACCCTAGAGGGGGAAGGTACCAAGAGACCCAGTACTTC
TRBV29-1	-	TRBD1	TRBJ2-7	CSVVGQGSHEQYF	TGCAGCGTTGTGGGACAGGGCTCCCACGAGCAGTACTTC
TRBV5-1	many	TRBD1	TRBJ2-7	CASQPITGAYEQYF	TGCGCCAGCCAGCCGATTACAGGGGCCTACGAGCAGTACTTC
TRBV30	few	-	TRBJ2-7	CAWSGQGGEQYF	TGTGCCTGGAGTGGGCAGGGCGGCGAGCAGTACTTC
TRBV5-6	few	TRBD2	TRBJ2-5	CASSGLAGAGETQYF	TGTGCCAGCAGCGGGTTAGCGGGGGCTGGGGAGACCCAGTACTTC
TRBV12-3/TRBV12-4	-	TRBD1	TRBJ1-6	CASSPETGGNNSPLHF	TGTGCCAGCAGTCCCGAGACAGGGGGTAATAATTCACCCCTCCACTTT
TRBV6-1	few	-	TRBJ2-2	CASRARRTTLRGTGELFF	TGTGCCAGCAGGGCCCGTAGGACTACCCTAAGGGGCACCGGGGAGCTGTTTTTT
TRBV6-2/TRBV6-3	-	TRBD1	TRBJ1-5	CASRRTGRVDQPQHF	TGTGCCAGCAGACGGACAGGTAGGGTTGATCAGCCCCAGCATTTT
TRBV10-3	many	-	TRBJ2-7	CAISESDSYEQYF	TGTGCCATCAGTGAGTCAGACTCTTACGAGCAGTACTTC
TRBV20-1	few	TRBD1	TRBJ2-7	CSAMTGTDSYEQYF	TGCAGTGCTATGACCGGGACAGACTCCTACGAGCAGTACTTC
TRBV29-1	many	-	TRBJ1-1	CSVVTAAVEAFF	TGCAGCGTTGTAACCGCGGCTGTTGAAGCTTTCTTT
TRBV12-3/TRBV12-4	-	TRBD1	TRBJ2-7	CASRTGGKGEQYF	TGTGCCAGCAGGACAGGGGGCAAAGGCGAGCAGTACTTC
TRBV29-1	-	-	TRBJ1-1	CSVQTSTEAFF	TGCAGCGTTCAGACCAGCACTGAAGCTTTCTTT
TRBV18	-	-	TRBJ2-1	CASSRPDTYNEQFF	TGTGCCAGCTCACGCCCAGACACCTACAATGAGCAGTTCTTC
TRBV20-1	-	TRBD2	TRBJ2-7	CSASTGGTSTYEQYF	TGCAGTGCTAGTACGGGAGGGACTAGCACCTACGAGCAGTACTTC
TRBV24-1	many	-	TRBJ2-5	CATSVGEEETQYF	TGTGCCACCAGTGTGGGAGAGGAAGAGACCCAGTACTTC
TRBV2	-	-	TRBJ1-1	CARAGGNTEAFF	TGTGCCAGGGCAGGAGGGAACACTGAAGCTTTCTTT
TRBV6-6	-	TRBD2	TRBJ2-1	CASSYSGEGNEQFF	TGTGCCAGCAGTTACTCGGGGGAGGGAAATGAGCAGTTCTTC
TRBV12-5	-	-	TRBJ1-1	CASGLVMRNTEAFF	TGTGCTAGTGGGTTGGTAATGAGGAACACTGAAGCTTTCTTT
TRBV6-5	many	-	TRBJ1-2	CASKTGSYGYTF	TGTGCCAGCAAGACAGGCTCCTATGGCTACACCTTC
TRBV20-1	many	-	TRBJ2-1	CSAREGFRGEQFF	TGCAGTGCTAGAGAAGGCTTCAGGGGTGAGCAGTTCTTC
TRBV20-1	-	-	TRBJ1-5	CSAPSGANNQPQHF	TGCAGTGCCCCGTCCGGCGCAAACAATCAGCCCCAGCATTTT
TRBV20-1	many	-	TRBJ2-4	CSAFRGGAGTKNIQYF	TGCAGTGCCTTCCGTGGGGGGGCCGGGACCAAAAACATTCAGTACTTC
TRBV20-1	few	TRBD1	TRBJ2-1	CSARGTGGYEQFF	TGCAGTGCTAGAGGAACAGGGGGTTATGAGCAGTTCTTC
TRBV12-3/TRBV12-4	-	TRBD1	TRBJ1-5	CASSPSDRKNQPQHF	TGTGCCAGCAGTCCTTCGGACAGGAAGAATCAGCCCCAGCATTTT
TRBV29-1	-	-	TRBJ1-5	CSHEGGGGGQPQHF	TGCAGCCACGAGGGGGGGGGAGGGGGTCAGCCCCAGCATTTT
TRBV11-2	many	-	TRBJ2-6	CASSSGFLAGLSGANVLTF	TGTGCCAGCAGCTCTGGCTTTTTGGCCGGCCTCTCTGGGGCCAACGTCCTGACTTTC
TRBV6-1	few	-	TRBJ1-6	CASAELYSDSPLHF	TGTGCCAGCGCTGAGTTGTATTCGGATTCACCCCTCCACTTT
TRBV6-5	many	TRBD2	TRBJ2-3	CASSRGLAGITDTQYF	TGTGCCAGCAGCCGGGGACTAGCGGGGATCACAGATACGCAGTATTTT
TRBV12-3/TRBV12-4	many	TRBD1	TRBJ2-5	CASSPGQAETQYF	TGTGCCAGCAGCCCGGGACAGGCGGAGACCCAGTACTTC
TRBV3-1	few	-	TRBJ2-1	CASSRQGNIQYFGAYNEQFF	-
TRBV7-8	-	-	TRBJ1-1	CATATFLEDTEAFF	TGTGCCACAGCGACTTTCCTCGAGGACACTGAAGCTTTCTTT
TRBV6-5	-	-	TRBJ1-1	CASSYRADGTEAFF	TGTGCCAGCAGTTATAGGGCAGACGGCACTGAAGCTTTCTTT
TRBV14	many	TRBD1	TRBJ2-1	CASSPRDRGRNEQFF	TGCGCCAGCAGCCCGCGGGACAGGGGCCGGAATGAGCAGTTCTTC
TRBV4-2	-	-	TRBJ1-4	CASSQDVGDGNEKLFF	TGTGCCAGCAGCCAAGATGTAGGGGACGGTAATGAAAAACTGTTTTTT
TRBV20-1	-	-	TRBJ1-1	CSAREGGLNTETFF	TGCAGTGCTAGAGAGGGGGGCCTGAACACTGAAACTTTCTTT
TRBV6-5	few	-	TRBJ1-2	CASSLNPLFYGYTF	TGTGCCAGCAGTCTAAATCCCCTATTTTATGGCTACACCTTC
TRBV4-1	-	-	TRBJ2-3	CDSSPVPGADTQYF	TGCGACAGCAGCCCGGTCCCCGGGGCAGATACGCAGTATTTT
TRBV20-1	-	TRBD1	TRBJ2-1	CSASAIRGTGGSGTWHEQFF	TGCAGTGCTAGCGCAATCCGGGGGACAGGGGGCTCCGGGACCTGGCATGAGCAGTTCTTC
TRBV28	few	-	TRBJ2-2	CASSTPPGAGTGELFF	TGTGCCAGCAGCACCCCCCCCGGGGCAGGCACCGGGGAGCTGTTTTTT
TRBV27	-	-	TRBJ2-7	CASSLWMGYEQYF	TGTGCCAGCAGCCTATGGATGGGCTACGAGCAGTACTTC
TRBV2	-	TRBD1	TRBJ1-2	CASSRDRGLETYGYTF	TGTGCCAGCAGTCGGGACAGGGGGCTAGAGACTTATGGCTACACCTTC
TRBV10-3	few	TRBD2	TRBJ2-3	CAISSRGGTDTQYF	TGTGCCATCTCGTCAAGGGGAGGGACAGATACGCAGTATTTT
TRBV12-3/TRBV12-4	many	-	TRBJ2-3	CASASTDTQYF	TGTGCCAGCGCTAGCACAGATACGCAGTATTTT
TRBV29-1	many	TRBD2	TRBJ2-5	CSVARTSGGQETQYF	TGCAGCGTGGCTAGGACTAGCGGGGGACAAGAGACCCAGTACTTC
TRBV4-3	once	-	TRBJ2-2	CASSRDLAAPLNTGELFF	TGCGCCAGCAGCCGAGATCTCGCCGCGCCGTTGAACACCGGGGAGCTGTTTTTT
TRBV18	-	TRBD2	TRBJ2-3	CASSPRAGGGADTQYF	TGTGCCAGCTCACCCAGAGCGGGAGGTGGTGCAGATACGCAGTATTTT
TRBV6-2/TRBV6-3	-	-	TRBJ2-1	CASSYPPGLLSYNEQFF	TGTGCCAGCAGTTACCCTCCGGGACTCCTCTCCTACAATGAGCAGTTCTTC
TRBV4-3	-	-	TRBJ2-7	CASSQDLRGSYEQYF	TGCGCCAGCAGCCAAGATTTACGGGGATCCTACGAGCAGTACTTC
TRBV15	-	-	TRBJ1-1	CAAGTATEAFF	TGTGCCGCCGGGACCGCCACTGAAGCTTTCTTT
TRBV4-2	many	TRBD2	TRBJ2-1	CASSQTGLAGKNEQFF	TGTGCCAGCAGCCAAACCGGACTAGCGGGGAAGAATGAGCAGTTCTTC
TRBV28	-	-	TRBJ1-5	CASSLTPGKPQHF	TGTGCCAGCAGTTTGACCCCGGGGAAGCCCCAGCATTTT
TRBV20-1	many	TRBD1	TRBJ2-5	CSATGVLDQETQYF	TGCAGTGCGACAGGGGTCCTAGATCAAGAGACCCAGTACTTC
TRBV20-1	many	-	TRBJ1-4	CSAKEGAQNEKLFF	TGCAGTGCTAAAGAGGGTGCCCAGAATGAAAAACTGTTTTTT
TRBV20-1	-	TRBD1	TRBJ2-1	CSAGTGGPEQFF	TGCAGTGCAGGAACAGGGGGCCCTGAGCAGTTCTTC
TRBV11-2	few	-	TRBJ2-5	CASSLRAINRETQYF	TGTGCCAGCAGCTTAAGGGCGATTAACCGGGAGACCCAGTACTTC
TRBV20-1	few	TRBD1	TRBJ2-5	CSARVPGQGPSLYF	TGCAGTGCTAGAGTACCGGGACAGGGCCCTTCTCTGTACTTC
TRBV5-1	few	-	TRBJ2-3	CASIRPLRGTDTQYF	TGCGCCAGCATCCGTCCACTGCGGGGCACAGATACGCAGTATTTT
TRBV19	few	TRBD2	TRBJ2-1	CASSSPLTSGAFYNEQFF	TGTGCCAGTAGTAGCCCCCTCACTAGCGGGGCTTTCTACAATGAGCAGTTCTTC
TRBV6-1	few	TRBD2	TRBJ2-5	CASSEARPRLAGAETQYF	TGTGCCAGCAGTGAAGCGCGGCCAAGACTAGCGGGGGCAGAGACCCAGTACTTC